This T cell receptor beta chain was found in a study of human T cells and chemical hapten exposure. Time point indicated: pre-sensitization, week 0. Stated treatment: therapeutic diphenylcyclopropenone sensitization with weekly scalp DPC. Germline assignment: CDR1 DFQATT and CDR2 SNEGSKA (reference sequence). CDR3 length equals 13 residues. V lost 1 base, J lost 5 bases, and 11 bases lay in between. MiXCR, applied by TCRdb to the RACE reads, yields one record per CDR3 protein. The sample includes roughly 110,000 distinct CDR3 sequences, around 10% of them seen just once. V is TRBV20-1 and J is TRBJ2-5, with D uncertain. This receptor was identified in a woman aged 45-59 years with alopecia areata. Some clones in this sample may be carry-over from other donors' samples. The sequencing here drew on whole blood, taken in connection with sensitization to the hapten diphenylcyclopropenone (DPC). The CDR3 sequence is CSARGHLGETQYF. The CDR3 DNA follows: TGCAGTGCTAGAGGTCACCTCGGGGAGACCCAGTACTTC.